The 16 T cell receptor beta chains below were found in one sample sequenced in a study of technical replicates of blood from a handful of donors. Profiling relied on immunoSEQ multiplex PCR, and the TCRdb table lists in-frame clones only, not all of them. Among around 80,000 clones listed, nearly 98% were seen once. What was sequenced was T cells isolated from PBMCs. These receptor sequences come from a human donor in good health.

This chain connects TRBV14 to TRBJ2-7; 11 bases match TRBD1. The CDR3 sequence is 15 residues long. With V trimmed by 2 bases and J by 2 bases, 2 bases remained unmatched. Germline V gene sequence: CDR1 SGHDN, CDR2 FVKESK. CDR3 residues: CASSQPGQGAYEQYF. CDR3 nucleotides: TGTGCCAGCAGCCAACCGGGACAGGGGGCCTACGAGCAGTACTTC.

The V call is TRBV27, the J call TRBJ2-7; 7 nucleotides align to TRBD1. The CDR3 runs to 16 residues. Trimming removed 5 bases from V and 3 bases from J; junction bases left unmatched: 13. Germline V lookup: CDR1 MNHEY, CDR2 SMNVEV (reference sequence). Written as DNA, the CDR3 is TGTGCCAGCAGTCCCCGACAGGGTGTAGCGATCTACGAGCAGTACTTC. It is translated as CASSPRQGVAIYEQYF.

This sequence joins TRBV20-1 and TRBJ1-1, with D unresolved. Looked up from germline, CDR1 is DFQATT and CDR2 is SNEGSKA (reference sequence). The CDR3 is 9 amino acids. V lost 5 bases, J lost 8 bases, and 6 bases lay in between. In nucleotides, the CDR3 is TGCAGTGCTTCCAGGGAAGCTTTCTTT. It encodes CSASREAFF.

The chain is built from TRBV5-4 and TRBJ2-5; D remains unclear. The germline V gene encodes CDR1 SGHNT and CDR2 YYREEE (reference sequence). Trimming took off 0 bases at V and 5 bases at J, with 14 bases between the two ends. This CDR3 spans 15 amino acids. As DNA, the CDR3 is TGTGCCAGCAGCTTGGCCGTTTTCAACGGGGAGACCCAGTACTTC. It codes for CASSLAVFNGETQYF.

This clone was recorded only once. The J gene is TRBJ2-2, the V gene TRBV7-2; TRBD1 might be the D (5 bases). CDR1 is SGHTA, CDR2 FQGNSA, per germline. V dropped 3 bases and J dropped 5 bases, with 13 bases sitting between them. CDR3 length equals 15 residues. CDR3 in amino acids: CASSLNARVTGELFF. The DNA of the CDR3 is TGTGCCAGCAGCTTGAACGCCAGGGTGACCGGGGAGCTGTTTTTT.

The rearrangement joins TRBV29-1 to TRBJ2-5; D uncertain. Trimming left V 7 bases short and J 0 bases short, with 9 bases between. CDR3 length: 12 amino acids. In germline, CDR1 is SQVTM, CDR2 ANQGSEA. The CDR3 region has the DNA TGCAGCGCCGTTGAGTACCAAGAGACCCAGTACTTC. Its translation is CSAVEYQETQYF.

The chain links TRBV19 to TRBJ2-3, with 13 bases lining up with TRBD2. The CDR3 loop spans 17 amino acids. From germline, CDR1 is LNHDA and CDR2 SQIVND (reference sequence). V shed 5 bases, J shed 5 bases, and the junction held 10 bases outside the gene matches. CDR3 loop: CASSLAGTSGAGDTQYF. The CDR3 coding sequence is TGTGCCAGTAGTTTAGCCGGGACTAGCGGGGCCGGAGATACGCAGTATTTT.

The chain links TRBV6-5 to TRBJ2-7, with 10 bases identical to TRBD1. Germline V CDR1 and CDR2: MNHEY, SVGAGI. V lost 5 bases and J lost 6; bases outside the gene matches: 4. CDR3 length equals 13 residues. The CDR3 nucleotides are TGTGCCAGCAGTCGCCGGGACAGGGGCGAGCAGTACTTC. Translating it yields CASSRRDRGEQYF.

In nucleotides, the CDR3 is TGTGCCAGCAGTTGGACAGGGAAAAATGAAAAACTGTTTTTT. Translating gives CASSWTGKNEKLFF. The chain carries TRBV6-5 and TRBJ1-4; 8 bases are a match to TRBD1. CDR1 and CDR2 from the germline V gene are MNHEY and SVGAGI. The CDR3 extends over 14 amino acids. V shed 4 bases and J 5 bases; nucleotides not matched to a gene: 3.

The J gene is TRBJ2-3, the V gene TRBV25-1, with unresolved D. V was trimmed by 3 bases and J by 6 bases, leaving 7 bases between them. Germline V CDR1 and CDR2: MGHDK, SYGVNS. The CDR3 extends over 12 amino acids. CDR3 region: CASSEAVDTQYF. Written as DNA, the CDR3 is TGTGCCAGCAGTGAGGCCGTGGATACGCAGTATTTT.

The genes are TRBV18 and TRBJ1-2; D unclear. V lost 0 bases to trimming and J lost 8 bases, with 10 bases between them. The CDR3 has 13 residues. Germline V lookup: CDR1 KGHSH, CDR2 LQKENI. CDR3 residues: CASSPPTQSGYTF. CDR3 bases: TGTGCCAGCTCACCACCCACACAATCAGGCTACACCTTC. The full variable domain, its missing parts supplied by reference TRBV18 and TRBJ1-2, is NAGVMQNPRHLVRRRGQEARLRCSPMKGHSHVYWYRQLPEEGLKFMVYLQKENIIDESGMPKERFSAEFPKEGPSILRIQQVVRGDSAAYFCASSPPTQSGYTFGSGTRLTVV.

The CDR3 reads CASSFGGGLAPYEQYF. The CDR3 DNA reads TGTGCCAGCAGCTTTGGGGGAGGACTAGCGCCCTACGAGCAGTACTTC. V gene TRBV7-2 combines with J gene TRBJ2-7; TRBD2 aligns across 9 bases. This CDR3 is 16 amino acids long. The germline gives CDR1 SGHTA, CDR2 FQGNSA. J gave up 2 bases and V 3 bases, and 8 bases lay outside the gene matches.

Only one count was recorded for this clone. The rearrangement uses TRBV19 and TRBJ2-7; tentative D call: TRBD2 (6 bases). Deletions cut 6 bases from V and 7 bases from J, with 19 bases between. The CDR3 runs to 14 residues. Looked up from germline, CDR1 is LNHDA and CDR2 is SQIVND (reference sequence). The CDR3 sequence: CASSLRGSQGEQYF. The CDR3 region has the DNA TGTGCCAGTAGCTTGCGGGGATCCCAGGGAGAGCAGTACTTC.

The rearrangement links TRBV11-2 to TRBJ2-2, with D possibly matching TRBD2 (5 bases). This CDR3 has 12 amino acids. Trimming removed 5 bases at V and 13 bases at J, with 14 bases between. Germline V CDR1 and CDR2: SGHAT, FQNNGV. The CDR3 loop is CASSPHRRWLFF. The CDR3 bases are TGTGCCAGCAGCCCCCACCGGAGGTGGCTGTTTTTT.

The CDR3 sequence: CASAEVRATEAFF. The DNA for the CDR3 is TGCGCCAGCGCTGAAGTGCGGGCCACTGAAGCTTTCTTT. The chain employs TRBV4-1 and TRBJ1-1, with no clear D. CDR1 is MGHRA, CDR2 YSYEKL, per germline. Trimming took 8 bases from V and 4 from J, leaving 14 bases between them. The CDR3 runs to 13 residues.

V is TRBV27 and J is TRBJ2-5; TRBD1 is a possible D gene (5 bases). The CDR3 is 11 residues long. Trimming shortened V by 6 bases and J by 3 bases, and 5 bases separated the two germline ends. Germline V gene sequence: CDR1 MNHEY, CDR2 SMNVEV (reference sequence). The CDR3 is CASRTEETQYF. The CDR3 DNA follows: TGTGCCAGCAGGACAGAAGAGACCCAGTACTTC.